These T cell receptor beta chains were read from a single sample in a study of blood T cell repertoires in COVID-19. Produced via immunoSEQ multiplex PCR; TCRdb's table is partial and in-frame only. The table includes tens of thousands of clones, 82% detected once. Material: peripheral blood. These TCRs come from a woman over 75 with acute or convalescent COVID-19. Each CDR3 is given with its conserved first and last residue. A D gene is named only where the DNA matches it firmly. Rows may omit the clone size; those that give it use once, few, many or a size class.

clone size,V gene,D gene,J gene,CDR3 DNA,CDR3 protein
.,TRBV7-8,TRBD1,TRBJ1-2,TGTGCCAGCAGCCTCACGGACAGGGGGCGCGCTGGCTACACCTTC,CASSLTDRGRAGYTF
.,TRBV24-1,.,TRBJ2-7,TGTGCCACATCAGGACGGGAAAGGCTCTACGAGCAGTACTTC,CATSGRERLYEQYF
.,TRBV9,TRBD2,TRBJ2-5,TGTGCCAGCAGCGTAGGGGCAGCGGGACAAGAGACCCAGTACTTC,CASSVGAAGQETQYF
.,TRBV4-1,.,TRBJ1-1,TGCGCCAGCAACTTAGGGGAAATGAACACTGAAGCTTTCTTT,CASNLGEMNTEAFF
.,TRBV11-1,.,TRBJ1-4,TGTGCCAGCAGCGCTCCGGGAATTTGGAATGAAAAACTGTTTTTT,CASSAPGIWNEKLFF
.,TRBV21-1,.,TRBJ1-1,TGTGCCAGCAGACGGGACAGGGGGTTCACTGAAGCTTTCTTT,CASRRDRGFTEAFF
few,TRBV28,.,TRBJ2-3,TGTGCCAGCGGTGAAATAGGGCGGGTCACAGATACGCAGTATTTT,CASGEIGRVTDTQYF
.,TRBV6-5,.,TRBJ1-2,TGTGCCAGCAGTTACGGGACAACCACCTATGGCTACACCTTC,CASSYGTTTYGYTF
.,TRBV5-8,TRBD1,TRBJ2-1,TGTGCCAGCAGCTTCAGACAGGGGGTCAATGAGCAGTTCTTC,CASSFRQGVNEQFF
once,TRBV13,.,TRBJ1-1,TGTGCCAGCAGCCCCCGGGGTACTGAAGCTTTCTTT,CASSPRGTEAFF
.,TRBV4-1,TRBD2,TRBJ2-7,TGCGCCAGCAGCCAAGATTGGACTAGCGGGAGGTACGAGCAGTACTTC,CASSQDWTSGRYEQYF
.,TRBV4-1,TRBD2,TRBJ2-3,TGCGCCAGCAGCCAAGATTCGGGAGTAGCGGGAGGTCCGGTAGATACGCAGTATTTT,CASSQDSGVAGGPVDTQYF
.,TRBV28,.,TRBJ1-6,TGTGCCAGCAGCTCGTCCTATTCACCCCTCCACTTT,CASSSSYSPLHF
.,TRBV3-1/TRBV3-2,TRBD1,TRBJ2-7,TGTGCCAGCAGCCCACCGGGGGGACAGGGGGTCGAGCAGTACTTC,CASSPPGGQGVEQYF
few,TRBV28,.,TRBJ2-7,TGTGCCAGCAGGGCCAATCGGGGCGAGCAGTACTTC,CASRANRGEQYF
.,TRBV10-2,.,TRBJ2-2,TGCGCCAGCCGCGACTGGGCGAACACCGGGGAGCTGTTTTTT,CASRDWANTGELFF
.,TRBV7-6,.,TRBJ2-5,TGTGCCAGCAGCTCTAGCCCTGCGGACCAAGAGACCCAGTACTTC,CASSSSPADQETQYF
.,TRBV5-4,TRBD1,TRBJ2-3,TGTGCCAGCAGCGTGACAGGGAGCACAGATACGCAGTATTTT,CASSVTGSTDTQYF
.,TRBV12-3/TRBV12-4,.,TRBJ2-7,TGTGCCAGCAGTTTAACCCGACAAGCCGAGCAGTACTTC,CASSLTRQAEQYF
.,TRBV2,TRBD1,TRBJ1-3,TGTGCCAGCAGCCGGGACAGGGCAGCTGGAAACACCATATATTTT,CASSRDRAAGNTIYF
.,TRBV5-1,TRBD1,TRBJ1-2,TGCGCCAGCAGCTTCGACAGGGTATATGGCTACACCTTC,CASSFDRVYGYTF
.,TRBV5-1,.,TRBJ2-4,TGCGCCAGAGGGAGAGAGGGACTAGCCAAAAACATTCAGTACTTC,CARGREGLAKNIQYF
.,TRBV7-8,TRBD1,TRBJ2-5,TGTGCCAGCAGCTCCAACAGGGGGCGGATCGAGACCCAGTACTTC,CASSSNRGRIETQYF
.,TRBV28,TRBD2,TRBJ2-7,TGTGCCAGCAGTTTATACGGTTCGTTCCTACTAGCGGATTCCTACGAGCAGTACTTC,CASSLYGSFLLADSYEQYF
.,TRBV6-1,TRBD2,TRBJ2-3,TGTGCCAGCAGTGAAGCGCTCAAGCGGGAGACGCAGTATTTT,CASSEALKRETQYF
.,TRBV6-4,.,TRBJ1-5,TGTGCCAGAACTGGGCCACCGCCTGAACAGCCCCAGCATTTT,CARTGPPPEQPQHF
.,TRBV5-1,TRBD1,TRBJ2-7,TGCGCCAGCAGCGCCGGGACAGGGCTTTCCTACGAGCAGTACTTC,CASSAGTGLSYEQYF
large,TRBV13,TRBD2,TRBJ2-3,TGTGCCAGCAGCTGGACTAGCGGGGGATGGGATACGCAGTATTTT,CASSWTSGGWDTQYF
once,TRBV4-1,.,TRBJ1-1,TGCGCCAGCAGCCGCGACAGTTACACTGAAGCTTTCTTT,CASSRDSYTEAFF
.,TRBV3-1/TRBV3-2,TRBD1,TRBJ2-7,TGTGCCAGCAGCCAAGGGTGGGGACAGGGGGACGAGCAGTACTTC,CASSQGWGQGDEQYF
.,TRBV6-6,.,TRBJ1-6,TGTGCCAGCAGTAGCTCGAGGAGGGGTAATTCACCCCTCCACTTT,CASSSSRRGNSPLHF
few,TRBV28,TRBD2,TRBJ2-1,TGTGCCAGCAGTCCTTGGACTAGCGGGCTTAATGAGCAGTTCTTC,CASSPWTSGLNEQFF
many,TRBV5-1,.,TRBJ2-5,TGCGCCAGCAGCTTGGGGGGGGACCAAGAGACCCAGTACTTC,CASSLGGDQETQYF
once,TRBV9,TRBD1,TRBJ2-7,TGTGCCAGCAGCAAGGGGACAGGGGGTCACATCGAGCAGTACTTC,CASSKGTGGHIEQYF
.,TRBV18,.,TRBJ2-5,TGTGCCAGCTCACCACCGAACAGCCAAGAGACCCAGTACTTC,CASSPPNSQETQYF
few,TRBV7-9,TRBD1,TRBJ1-4,TGTGCCAGCAGCCTACAGGGGTCCTTTGAAAAACTGTTTTTT,CASSLQGSFEKLFF
few,TRBV6-6,.,TRBJ2-3,TGTGCCAGCAGTCCCCATTGGGCAGTCCTAGCAGGAGATACGCAGTATTTT,CASSPHWAVLAGDTQYF
few,TRBV19,.,TRBJ1-5,TGTGCCAGCACATCCAGGGGCCAAGCGGGCAATCAGCCCCAGCATTTT,CASTSRGQAGNQPQHF
.,TRBV7-8,.,TRBJ2-7,TGTGCCAGCAGTCCTTATAGGCGGGACGGAACCTACGAGCAGTACTTC,CASSPYRRDGTYEQYF
.,TRBV6-1,.,TRBJ2-5,TGTGCCAGCAGTGAAGCCGGTAGCGCGGTGACCCAGTACTTC,CASSEAGSAVTQYF
once,TRBV2,TRBD1,TRBJ1-6,TGTGCCAGCAACCCTAATCCCAATCGGACAGGGATGAATTCACCCCTCCACTTT,CASNPNPNRTGMNSPLHF
.,TRBV19,.,TRBJ1-5,TGTGCCAGTAGTCTTGGGGGGGCGCGGGATCAGCCCCAGCATTTT,CASSLGGARDQPQHF
.,TRBV27,.,TRBJ2-7,TGTGCCAGCAGTTTATCCTCAGGGGTATACGAGCAGTACTTC,CASSLSSGVYEQYF
.,TRBV4-1,.,TRBJ1-5,TGCGCCAGCAGCCAAGAGGAGGGGATAGGCCAGCCCCAGCATTTT,CASSQEEGIGQPQHF
.,TRBV19,TRBD1,TRBJ1-1,TGTGCCAGTAGTCAGGGGGGACTCATGAACACTGAAGCTTTCTTT,CASSQGGLMNTEAFF
.,TRBV10-1,.,TRBJ2-7,TGCGCCAGCAGTGAGAAACAGTCCCTCTCCTACGAGCAGTACTTC,CASSEKQSLSYEQYF
.,TRBV11-2,TRBD2,TRBJ2-7,TGTGCCAGCAGCTTAGCAATAGCGGGAGATGGCGAGCAGTACTTC,CASSLAIAGDGEQYF